The 27 T cell receptor beta chains presented below share a single source sample, sequenced in a study of T cells in Graves' hyperthyroidism and ophthalmopathy (dated by TCRdb to about 2019). Libraries were prepared through multiplex PCR. The listed sequencing device is Illumina HiSeq 2000. Amplification of TCR beta CDR3 regions was carried out from RNA transcripts. The first round of RT-PCR for the TCR CDR3 was performed with the HTBI primer set and the Qiagen OneStep RT-PCR kit. TCRdb redid the processing of the public reads, applying fastp at Q25 and MiXCR, and retained in-frame beta chains. For every CDR3 protein sequence, its rows merge into one entry that carries the most common genes and DNA. The sample includes hundreds of thousands of distinct CDR3 sequences, with around 20% observed a single time. In total, the top ten clones hold about 35% of the sample. Input material: blood. The receptors come from a young man with Graves' ophthalmopathy.

The J gene is TRBJ2-1, the V gene TRBV27, with TRBD2 matching over 9 bases. Germline values: CDR1 MNHEY, CDR2 SMNVEV (reference sequence). This CDR3 comprises 15 residues. The J segment lost 10 bases and the V segment lost 3 bases, leaving 10 bases of the junction unmatched. Here the CDR3 DNA reads TGTGCCAGCAGTTTTCAACTAGCGGGTCCGGGGGAGCAGTTCTTC. This translates into CASSFQLAGPGEQFF.

The CDR3 coding sequence is TGTGCCAGCAGTTTGGGTGTGGGGGGGTCGACAGCCTACAATGAGCAGTTCTTC. Its protein product is CASSLGVGGSTAYNEQFF. This chain joins TRBV28 and TRBJ2-1; 7 bases map to TRBD2. In germline, CDR1 is MDHEN, CDR2 SYDVKM. The V gene end was trimmed by 3 bases and the J gene end by 2 bases; junction bases not matched to a gene: 13. The CDR3 contains 18 residues.

This clonotype was detected ten times or more. This chain connects TRBV6-5 to TRBJ2-5; 7 nucleotides align to TRBD1. V lost 0 bases, J lost 5 bases, and 6 bases stayed unmatched. The germline V gene has CDR1 MNHEY and CDR2 SVGAGI. This CDR3 has 15 amino acids. The CDR3 DNA reads TGTGCCAGCAGTTACTCGACAGGGTTTTTGGAGACCCAGTACTTC. Residues: CASSYSTGFLETQYF.

As concerns this clonotype: The junction and the germline gene differ at one end; a read error may be behind it. The chain is built from TRBV7-2 and TRBJ2-5; 7 bases fit TRBD1. Germline V lookup: CDR1 SGHTA, CDR2 FQGNSA. This CDR3 has 17 amino acids. The CDR3 reads CASSFGNIQGYRETRYF. DNA of the CDR3: TGTGCCAGCAGCTTCGGAAATATACAGGGGTATAGGGAGACCCGGTACTTC.

This clonotype has at least ten counts. This sequence joins TRBV6-5 and TRBJ2-7; D is unresolved. Germline CDR1 is MNHEY and CDR2 is SVGAGI. Trimming shortened V by 0 bases and J by 3 bases, and 15 bases separated the two germline ends. The CDR3 consists of 16 residues. In DNA form, the CDR3 reads TGTGCCAGCAGTTACTCGAGGCCCGGTCGACACTACGAGCAGTACTTC. Encoded protein: CASSYSRPGRHYEQYF.

This chain links TRBV5-6 with TRBJ2-2, with D possibly being TRBD2 (5 bases). V was pared by 3 bases and J by 1 base, with 13 bases between. The CDR3 runs to 16 residues. The germline gives CDR1 SGHDT, CDR2 YYEEEE. The chain's CDR3 is CASSSQLEVNTGELFF. As DNA, the CDR3 is TGTGCCAGCAGCTCTCAACTAGAGGTGAACACCGGGGAGCTGTTTTTT.

This rearrangement joins TRBV20-1 to TRBJ1-6, with 7 bases fitting TRBD1. V lost 4 bases and J lost 7; bases outside the gene matches: 4. CDR3 size: 13 residues. The V gene's germline CDR1 is DFQATT and CDR2 SNEGSKA (reference sequence). CDR3 sequence: CSATGTANSPLHF. DNA for the CDR3: TGCAGTGCTACCGGGACAGCCAATTCACCCCTCCACTTT.

The chain has TRBV28 and TRBJ1-2; D may be TRBD1 (5 bases). V shed 5 bases and J shed 2 bases, with 21 bases lying between them. This CDR3 spans 17 amino acids. Germline V gene lookup returns CDR1 MDHEN and CDR2 SYDVKM. The CDR3 region has the DNA TGTGCCAGCAGTCAACTCGGTCCCGGGGGGAGGAACTATGGCTACACCTTC. It yields the protein CASSQLGPGGRNYGYTF.

This chain uses TRBV25-1 with TRBJ1-2; D uncertain. Trimming stripped 1 base from V and 4 bases from J, with 13 bases between. The CDR3 length is 15 residues. Germline loops: CDR1 MGHDK, CDR2 SYGVNS. In DNA, the CDR3 is TGTGCCAGCAGTGAATCCGGCAGGTCCTTCTATGGCTACACCTTC. This sequence encodes CASSESGRSFYGYTF.

This clonotype was observed a few times. The chain recombines TRBV29-1 with TRBJ2-1; 14 nucleotides align to TRBD2. The CDR3 has 16 amino acids. Germline CDR1 and CDR2: SQVTM and ANQGSEA. Germline trimming cut 5 bases from V and 5 bases from J; bases unmatched to any gene: 8. The CDR3 region is CSVWGLAGVGDNEQFF. The CDR3, as DNA: TGCAGCGTTTGGGGACTAGCGGGAGTTGGCGACAATGAGCAGTTCTTC.

This clonotype was detected many times. The chain carries TRBV28 and TRBJ1-5; TRBD1 is a possible D gene (5 bases). The CDR3 is made up of 16 amino acids. V was trimmed by 2 bases and J by 0 bases, leaving 11 bases between them. The germline gives CDR1 MDHEN, CDR2 SYDVKM. DNA for the CDR3: TGTGCCAGCAGTTTAGGGGCAGCTTATAGCAATCAGCCCCAGCATTTT. Translating gives CASSLGAAYSNQPQHF.

This chain uses TRBV9 with TRBJ2-7, with TRBD1 as a possible D gene (6 bases). The CDR3 has 14 amino acids. CDR1 and CDR2 from the germline V gene are SGDLS and YYNGEE. Trimming stripped 0 bases from V and 5 bases from J, with 12 bases between. CDR3 amino acids: CASSVDPQGHEQYF. In DNA, the CDR3 is TGTGCCAGCAGCGTAGACCCCCAGGGGCACGAGCAGTACTTC.

The V and J genes are TRBV19 and TRBJ1-1, with D possibly being TRBD1 (5 bases). V was shortened by 4 bases and J by 5 bases, with 14 bases between the two germline ends. The CDR3 runs 14 residues. In germline, CDR1 is LNHDA, CDR2 SQIVND (reference sequence). The CDR3 DNA is TGTGCCAGTAGTAAAAGAACCGGGGGGACTGAAGCTTTCTTT. The encoded protein is CASSKRTGGTEAFF.

This clonotype was recorded at least ten times. This chain links TRBV28 with TRBJ2-1; D possibly corresponds to TRBD2 (6 bases). Trimming cost V 2 bases and J 10 bases, with 15 bases left between them. Germline V gives CDR1 MDHEN, CDR2 SYDVKM. This CDR3 spans 14 amino acids. CDR3 nucleotide sequence: TGTGCCAGCAGTTTACAGGGTGGGGGGAGAGAGCAGTTCTTC. Its protein product is CASSLQGGGREQFF. Drawing the rest from reference TRBV28 and TRBJ2-1, the complete variable domain is DVKVTQSSRYLVKRTGEKVFLECVQDMDHENMFWYRQDPGLGLRLIYFSYDVKMKEKGDIPEGYSVSREKKERFSLILESASTNQTSMYLCASSLQGGGREQFFGPGTRLTVL.

This clonotype was seen at least ten times. V and J are TRBV6-1 and TRBJ1-5, with 10 bases fitting TRBD1. Germline CDR1 reads MNHNS; CDR2 reads SASEGT. V was clipped by 5 bases and J by 6 bases; unmatched bases: 4. The CDR3 length is 14 residues. The CDR3 loop is CASSTTGGIQPQHF. CDR3 DNA: TGTGCCAGCAGTACGACAGGGGGCATTCAGCCCCAGCATTTT.

The chain recombines TRBV9 with TRBJ2-1; 9 nucleotides align to TRBD2. This CDR3 spans 15 amino acids. Looked up from germline, CDR1 is SGDLS and CDR2 is YYNGEE. Trimming cost V 0 bases and J 6 bases; bases outside gene matches: 4. The CDR3 reads CASSVGGTSLNEQFF. The CDR3 coding sequence is TGTGCCAGCAGCGTAGGAGGGACTAGCCTCAATGAGCAGTTCTTC.

The gene calls are TRBV2 and TRBJ1-3; no reliable D call. This CDR3 comprises 15 residues. Trimming left V 1 base short and J 2 bases short, with 9 bases between. Germline-derived CDR1 and CDR2 are SNHLY and FYNNEI. The CDR3 sequence is CASSEEYLTGNTIYF. Written as DNA, the CDR3 is TGTGCCAGCAGTGAAGAATACCTTACTGGAAACACCATATATTTT.

This clonotype was observed a few times. CDR3 sequence (DNA): TGCAGCGTTGAAGAGGTTGGACTAGCGGGAGTCACGGATGAGCAGTTCTTC. Protein product: CSVEEVGLAGVTDEQFF. V gene TRBV29-1 combines with J gene TRBJ2-1, with TRBD2 identical over 13 bases. Germline V gives CDR1 SQVTM, CDR2 ANQGSEA. The CDR3 totals 17 residues. V lost 0 bases to trimming and J lost 8 bases; unmatched junction nucleotides: 10.

This clonotype was found a few times. The chain combines TRBV3-1 with TRBJ1-1; D possibly corresponds to TRBD1 (6 bases). CDR1 LGHDT and CDR2 YNNKEL come from the germline V gene (reference sequence). The CDR3 spans 13 residues. V lost 2 bases and J 3 bases, leaving 7 bases between the germline ends. CDR3 sequence: CASSQRTDTEAFF. CDR3 sequence (DNA): TGTGCCAGCAGCCAACGGACAGACACTGAAGCTTTCTTT.

In this sample, this clonotype turned up many times. This chain joins TRBV7-2 and TRBJ1-4; D is ambiguous. V was shortened by 1 base and J by 5 bases, with 8 bases between the two germline ends. The CDR3 is made up of 14 amino acids. From germline, CDR1 is SGHTA and CDR2 FQGNSA. The CDR3 is CASSLGLANEKLFF. As DNA, the CDR3 is TGTGCCAGCAGCTTAGGTTTGGCGAATGAAAAACTGTTTTTT.

The chain carries TRBV6-1 and TRBJ2-7; tentatively, D is TRBD1 or TRBD2 (5 bases each). The germline gives CDR1 MNHNS, CDR2 SASEGT. The CDR3 runs to 15 residues. V shed 6 bases and J shed 0 bases, with 15 bases lying between them. Here the CDR3 DNA reads TGTGCCAGCAGCCGGGGCCCCCTGGTCTCCTACGAGCAGTACTTC. Translated: CASSRGPLVSYEQYF.

The rearrangement links TRBV5-1 to TRBJ1-6, with no clear D. The V end was cut by 0 bases, the J end by 0 bases, with 10 bases between. The CDR3 length is 17 residues. In germline, CDR1 is SGHRS, CDR2 YFSETQ. The DNA of the CDR3 is TGCGCCAGCAGCTTGGCCAGCCAGAGCTCCTATAATTCACCCCTCCACTTT. Encoded protein: CASSLASQSSYNSPLHF.

V usage is TRBV10-2 and J usage is TRBJ2-7; D could derive from TRBD1 or TRBD2 (5 bases each). The CDR3 contains 13 residues. Germline CDR1 reads WSHSY; CDR2 reads SAAADI. The ends were cut back, 6 bases at V and 4 bases at J, with 13 bases in the middle. The CDR3 loop is CASRVDWGYEQYF. Written as DNA, the CDR3 is TGCGCCAGCAGGGTCGACTGGGGGTACGAGCAGTACTTC.

In this sample, this clonotype turned up a few times. J is TRBJ2-1 and V is TRBV7-3; 8 bases are a match to TRBD2. CDR3 length equals 11 residues. V lost 3 bases and J lost 15; bases outside the gene matches: 4. Germline assignment: CDR1 SGHTA and CDR2 FQGTGA. CDR3 sequence: CASSFSGLGFF. The DNA for the CDR3 is TGTGCCAGCAGCTTCTCGGGACTAGGGTTCTTC. The full variable domain, completed using reference TRBV7-3 and TRBJ2-1, is GAGVSQTPSNKVTEKGKYVELRCDPISGHTALYWYRQSLGQGPEFLIYFQGTGAADDSGLPNDRFFAVRPEGSVSTLKIQRTERGDSAVYLCASSFSGLGFFGPGTRLTVL.

The chain employs TRBV24-1 and TRBJ1-1; D perhaps matches TRBD1 (5 bases). The V end was cut by 0 bases, the J end by 2 bases, with 6 bases between. Looked up from germline, CDR1 is KGHDR and CDR2 is SFDVKD. The CDR3 extends over 14 amino acids. CDR3 loop: CATSDLGGNTEAFF. DNA of the CDR3: TGTGCCACCAGTGATTTGGGGGGAAACACTGAAGCTTTCTTT.

J is TRBJ2-7 and V is TRBV20-1, with D possibly matching TRBD2 (5 bases). With 0 bases removed from V and 6 bases from J, the gap between germline ends came to 15 bases. The CDR3 has 14 amino acids. Per the germline V gene, CDR1 is DFQATT and CDR2 is SNEGSKA (reference sequence). CDR3 in DNA: TGCAGTGCTAGAGATAGGAGGCGGGTCGGCGAGCAGTACTTC. This translates into CSARDRRRVGEQYF.

This clonotype was observed many times. The chain employs TRBV2 and TRBJ1-2; D is perhaps TRBD1 (5 bases). V was cut by 6 bases and J by 6 bases, with 17 bases left in between. Germline lookup yields CDR1 SNHLY and CDR2 FYNNEI. The CDR3 runs 14 residues. This CDR3 reads CASRNLQERNGYTF. The CDR3 bases are TGTGCCAGCAGGAATTTACAGGAAAGGAATGGCTACACCTTC. Complete variable domain (other parts from reference TRBV2 and TRBJ1-2): EPEVTQTPSHQVTQMGQEVILRCVPISNHLYFYWYRQILGQKVEFLVSFYNNEISEKSEIFDDQFSVERPDGSNFTLKIRSTKLEDSAMYFCASRNLQERNGYTFGSGTRLTVV.